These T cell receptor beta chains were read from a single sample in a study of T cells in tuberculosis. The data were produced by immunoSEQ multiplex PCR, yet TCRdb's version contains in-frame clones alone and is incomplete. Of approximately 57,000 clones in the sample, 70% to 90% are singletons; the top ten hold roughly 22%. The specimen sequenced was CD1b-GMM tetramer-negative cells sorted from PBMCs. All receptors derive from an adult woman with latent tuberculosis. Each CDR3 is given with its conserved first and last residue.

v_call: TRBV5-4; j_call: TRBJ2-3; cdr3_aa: CASSLGHGGVTDTQYF
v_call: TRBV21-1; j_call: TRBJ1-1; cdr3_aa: CASSSRVGHFEGNTEAFF
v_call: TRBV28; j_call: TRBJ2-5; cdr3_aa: CASSFWASGGVDQETQYF
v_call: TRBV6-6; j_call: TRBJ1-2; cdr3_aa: CASSNPGSQDYTF
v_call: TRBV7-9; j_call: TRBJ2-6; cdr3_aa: CASIKAPTSGRGGANVLTF
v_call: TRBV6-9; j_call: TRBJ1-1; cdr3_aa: CASSYPRTVNTEAFF
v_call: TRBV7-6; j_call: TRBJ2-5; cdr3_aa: CASSLGGTGVQETQYF
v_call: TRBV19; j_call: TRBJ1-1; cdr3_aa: CASSIGPGWTEAFF
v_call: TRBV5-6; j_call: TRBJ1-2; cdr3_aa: CASNLGVGGGYTF
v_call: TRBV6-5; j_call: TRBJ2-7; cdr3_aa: CASSYTGLGYEQYF
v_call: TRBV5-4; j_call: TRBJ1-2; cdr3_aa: CASSFYLQGAGGYTF
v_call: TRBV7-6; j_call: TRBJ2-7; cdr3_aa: CASSEEPGFEQYF
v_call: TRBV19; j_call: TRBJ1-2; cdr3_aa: CASSIYGASDYGYTF
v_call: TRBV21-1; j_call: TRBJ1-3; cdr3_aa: CARVPNGGLHGNTIYF
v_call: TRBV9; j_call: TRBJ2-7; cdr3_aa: CASSVASEGASAYPYEQYF
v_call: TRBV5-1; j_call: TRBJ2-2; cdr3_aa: CASSFQGPGELFF
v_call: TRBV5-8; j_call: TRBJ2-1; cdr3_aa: CASSYLGEQFF
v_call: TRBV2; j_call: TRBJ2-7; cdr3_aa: CASRSSGTGISSYEQYF
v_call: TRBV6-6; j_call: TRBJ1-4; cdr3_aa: CASSYSVNEKLFF
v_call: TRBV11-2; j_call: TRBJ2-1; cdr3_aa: CASSFNMEIGGDEQFF
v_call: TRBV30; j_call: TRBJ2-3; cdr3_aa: CAYLGDSGTQYF
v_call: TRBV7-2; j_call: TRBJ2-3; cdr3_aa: CASSLAMAGGKDTQYF
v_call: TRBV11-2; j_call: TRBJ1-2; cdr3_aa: CASSGGVNYGYTF
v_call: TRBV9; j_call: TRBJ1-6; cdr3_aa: CASSSNPTGSENSPLHF
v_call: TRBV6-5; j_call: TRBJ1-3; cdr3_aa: CASRPTGAGGNTIYF
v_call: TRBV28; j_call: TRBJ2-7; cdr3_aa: CASSLWGSRGGYEQYF
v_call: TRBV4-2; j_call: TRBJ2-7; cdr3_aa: CASSQTQTGTSYEQYF
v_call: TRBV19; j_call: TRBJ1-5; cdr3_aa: CASSIVITGSDQPQHF
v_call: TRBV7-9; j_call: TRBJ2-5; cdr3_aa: CASSLRQETQYF
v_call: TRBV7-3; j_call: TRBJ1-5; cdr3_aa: CASTTVIDRALFCQPQHF
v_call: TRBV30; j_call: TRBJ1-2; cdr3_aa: CATDRTANYGYTF
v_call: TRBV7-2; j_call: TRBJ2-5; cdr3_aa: CASSPREVRETQYF
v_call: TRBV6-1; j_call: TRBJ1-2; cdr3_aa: CASSEIQGSYGYTF
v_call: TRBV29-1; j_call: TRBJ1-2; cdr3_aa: CSVDGRDTNYGYTF
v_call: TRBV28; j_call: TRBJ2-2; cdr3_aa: CASSPRPGELFF
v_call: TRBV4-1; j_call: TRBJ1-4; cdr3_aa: CASNPTASNEKLFF